The TCR beta chain under discussion was sequenced for a study of PD-1 and CTLA-4 blockade in melanoma. Germline values: CDR1 SEHNR, CDR2 FQNEAQ (reference sequence). The V end was cut by 2 bases, the J end by 7 bases, with 5 bases between. CDR3 length equals 11 residues. This clone was recorded only once. TCRdb's copy holds only in-frame clones and misses some; the assay was immunoSEQ multiplex PCR. The table records about 31,000 clones, 88% of them present only once. The clonotype originates from a human donor with melanoma. Sample: CD8+ T cells from peripheral blood, taken from a patient given anti-PD-1 treatment. The chain joins TRBV7-9 to TRBJ1-1; no clear D. CDR3 residues: CASSLIDEAFF. DNA of the CDR3: TGTGCCAGCAGCTTAATCGATGAAGCTTTCTTT.